The 20 T cell receptor beta chains below come from one sample, sequenced in a study of chemoradiotherapy in HPV16-positive cancers. Some clones are missing from TCRdb's copy, which holds only in-frame ones; the method was immunoSEQ multiplex PCR. The table has over a thousand clones, roughly 74% seen once. The starting material was tumor tissue, obtained from a patient who underwent chemoradiotherapy. All receptors come from a human donor with HPV-associated anogenital cancer.

The J gene is TRBJ2-2, the V gene TRBV7-8; no clear D gene. Trimming removed 1 base at V and 6 bases at J, with 15 bases between. The length of the CDR3 is 16 residues. Per the germline V gene, CDR1 is SGHVS and CDR2 is FQNEAQ. Here the CDR3 DNA reads TGTGCCAGCAGCTTAGGCGTCAGCGCTAGAGCCGGGGAGCTGTTTTTT. This sequence encodes CASSLGVSARAGELFF.

This clone was recorded a few times. The chain recombines TRBV19 with TRBJ1-5; D is ambiguous. V was pared by 7 bases and J by 3 bases, with 10 bases between. CDR3 length: 13 residues. Per germline, CDR1 LNHDA and CDR2 SQIVND (reference sequence). The CDR3, as DNA: TGTGCCAGTAAGGTTGCAGCCAATCAGCCCCAGCATTTT. Protein product: CASKVAANQPQHF.

The rearrangement links TRBV6-8 to TRBJ2-3; 9 bases agree with TRBD1. The ends lost 9 bases at V and 3 bases at J; junction bases unmatched: 7. The CDR3 sequence is 14 residues long. In germline, CDR1 is MNHGY, CDR2 SAAAGT. CDR3 region: CASMDRGRTDTQYF. The CDR3 DNA reads as TGTGCCAGTATGGACAGGGGTCGTACAGATACGCAGTATTTT.

The chain uses TRBV30 and TRBJ1-4; D not resolved. V lost 2 bases, J lost 7 bases, and 14 bases lay in between. From germline, CDR1 is GTSNPN and CDR2 SVGIG (reference sequence). The CDR3 is 14 residues long. As DNA, the CDR3 is TGTGCCTGGAGTCGGCTGTCAGACGTTGAAAAACTGTTTTTT. Amino acid sequence: CAWSRLSDVEKLFF.

This clone was seen a few times. The chain has TRBV13 and TRBJ2-7; possible D gene TRBD1, 6 bases. V lost 5 bases and J 6 bases, leaving 14 bases between the germline ends. The CDR3 has 13 residues. The germline CDR1 and CDR2 sequences are PRHDT and FYEKMQ (reference sequence). CDR3 in DNA: TGTGCCAGCAGCGACCTCCAAGGGGGCGAGCAGTACTTC. As protein: CASSDLQGGEQYF.

The V gene is TRBV7-2, the J gene TRBJ2-1, with a weak D call TRBD1 (5 bases). The CDR3 has 16 residues. Trimming pared 0 bases from V and 11 bases from J, leaving 20 bases between. The germline V gene has CDR1 SGHTA and CDR2 FQGNSA. CDR3 protein: CASSLAATGASGKQFF. CDR3 sequence (DNA): TGTGCCAGCAGCTTAGCCGCCACAGGAGCATCGGGTAAGCAGTTCTTC.

This clone was detected a few times. The chain couples TRBV30 to TRBJ1-6; 9 nucleotides match TRBD1. V lost 5 bases to trimming and J lost 8 bases; unmatched junction nucleotides: 16. Per the germline V gene, CDR1 is GTSNPN and CDR2 is SVGIG (reference sequence). The CDR3 consists of 17 residues. In DNA, the CDR3 is TGTGCCTGGGCACCCAGCTGGACAGGGGAATTCTATTCACCCCTCCACTTT. Translating it yields CAWAPSWTGEFYSPLHF.

As concerns this clone: Different DNA sequences within this sample yield the same CDR3. The rearrangement uses TRBV13 and TRBJ2-1; maybe TRBD2 (7 bases). The CDR3 is 16 residues long. Germline CDR1 PRHDT, CDR2 FYEKMQ (reference sequence). Trimming took 5 bases from V and 4 from J, leaving 18 bases between them. This CDR3 is CASSLIGGAGYNEQFF. CDR3 coding DNA: TGTGCCAGCAGCCTTATTGGGGGGGCCGGATACAATGAGCAGTTCTTC.

The chain joins TRBV10-3 to TRBJ2-1, with unresolved D. The CDR3 has 12 residues. The germline V gene has CDR1 ENHRY and CDR2 SYGVKD. The germline V and J ends were trimmed by 6 bases and 7 bases, with 10 bases remaining between them. The DNA of the CDR3 is TGTGCCATCAGGGCCTTGGAAAATGAGCAGTTCTTC. The encoded protein is CAIRALENEQFF.

The chain has TRBV7-9 and TRBJ2-7; TRBD2 aligns across 7 bases. The length of the CDR3 is 14 residues. CDR1 is SEHNR, CDR2 FQNEAQ, per germline (reference sequence). Unmatched junction bases numbered 5, after V lost 5 bases and J lost 1 base. CDR3 residues: CASSGRERSYEQYF. In DNA form, the CDR3 reads TGTGCCAGCAGCGGGCGGGAGCGTTCCTACGAGCAGTACTTC.

As concerns this clone: A read error may account for a junction end that differs from germline. This chain links TRBV7-3 with TRBJ2-7, with TRBD2 as a possible D gene (5 bases). The length of the CDR3 is 14 residues. Germline values: CDR1 SGHTA, CDR2 FQGTGA. The CDR3 nucleotides read TGTGCCAGCGGCTTGTCCTCGGGAAGCTACGAGCAGTACTTC. Amino acids: CASGLSSGSYEQYF.

This chain joins TRBV10-2 and TRBJ1-6, with D possibly TRBD1 on 6 matching bases. CDR3 length equals 16 residues. V lost 3 bases and J 5 bases, leaving 14 bases between the germline ends. Germline V lookup: CDR1 WSHSY, CDR2 SAAADI. This chain's CDR3 is CASSEIGTQDNSPLHF. CDR3 DNA: TGCGCCAGCAGTGAAATCGGGACACAGGATAATTCACCCCTCCACTTT.

V is TRBV4-2 and J is TRBJ2-7; D uncertain. Germline V gives CDR1 LGHNA, CDR2 YNFKEQ. CDR3 size: 15 residues. V gave up 0 bases and J gave up 0 bases, with 9 bases separating them. The CDR3 is CASSQDRWTSYEQYF. The DNA of the CDR3 is TGTGCCAGCAGCCAAGACAGGTGGACCTCCTACGAGCAGTACTTC.

This clone was found a few times. The rearrangement uses TRBV7-9 and TRBJ2-5; 8 bases fit TRBD2. V was pared by 5 bases and J by 4 bases, with 6 bases of the junction left unmatched. Germline V CDR1 and CDR2: SEHNR, FQNEAQ (reference sequence). CDR3 length: 14 amino acids. The CDR3 is CASSPRLAPETQYF. DNA for the CDR3: TGTGCCAGCAGCCCCAGACTAGCGCCAGAGACCCAGTACTTC. The full variable domain, with the rest looked up from reference TRBV7-9 and TRBJ2-5, is DTGVSQNPRHKITKRGQNVTFRCDPISEHNRLYWYRQTLGQGPEFLTYFQNEAQLEKSRLLSDRFSAERPKGSFSTLEIQRTEQGDSAMYLCASSPRLAPETQYFGPGTRLLVL.

The chain combines TRBV2 with TRBJ2-2; the D gene is possibly TRBD2 (5 bases). This CDR3 has 14 residues. Germline V gene data show CDR1 as SNHLY and CDR2 as FYNNEI. Trimming removed 6 bases from V and 3 bases from J, with 11 bases in between. Here the CDR3 reads CASRRVEDTGELFF. As DNA, the CDR3 is TGTGCCAGCAGGCGGGTCGAAGACACCGGGGAGCTGTTTTTT.

CDR3 loop: CASSLAGGVQSSGANVLTF. The CDR3 DNA sequence: TGCGCCAGCAGCTTGGCCGGGGGGGTTCAATCTTCTGGGGCCAACGTCCTGACTTTC. The genes are TRBV5-1 and TRBJ2-6; 8 nucleotides agree with TRBD2. The germline V gene encodes CDR1 SGHRS and CDR2 YFSETQ. This CDR3 spans 19 amino acids. Trimming cost V 0 bases and J 1 base; bases outside gene matches: 9.

A word on this clone: A much larger clone is a single base away; this may be a read error. This chain connects TRBV6-5 to TRBJ2-7, with TRBD2 identical over 12 bases. J gave up 5 bases and V 8 bases, and 4 bases lay outside the gene matches. CDR3 length: 13 residues. Germline values: CDR1 MNHEY, CDR2 SVGAGI. The CDR3 DNA follows: TGTGCCAGCCGGACTAGCGGGGTCCACGAGCAGTACTTC. Translation: CASRTSGVHEQYF.

Details on this clone: One end of the junction varies from germline; a read error may be responsible. J is TRBJ1-1 and V is TRBV6-5; D not certain. The CDR3 covers 14 residues. Germline CDR1 MNHEY, CDR2 SVGAGI. This CDR3 is CAISTPGRNTEAFF. CDR3 coding DNA: TGTGCCATCAGTACACCCGGGAGGAACACTGAAGCTTTCTTT.

On this clone itself: The missing conserved phenylalanine or tryptophan at the end of this CDR3 makes a read error likely. The chain couples TRBV10-1 to TRBJ2-7, with 8 bases aligning to TRBD2. Germline CDR1 and CDR2: WNHNN and SYGVQD (reference sequence). This CDR3 has 15 residues. The junction had 10 bases not matched to a gene; V was cut back by 6 bases and J by 3 bases. The CDR3 DNA is TGCGCCAGCAGCGGCACGGGAGGGCCCTTCTACGAGCAGTACCTC. Residues: CASSGTGGPFYEQYL.

The CDR3: CASRLLSGKAGELFF. CDR3 bases: TGTGCCAGCAGGCTCTTGTCGGGGAAGGCCGGGGAGCTGTTTTTT. The V and J genes are TRBV11-2 and TRBJ2-2, with D perhaps matching TRBD2 (5 bases). The CDR3 is 15 amino acids. Germline V lookup: CDR1 SGHAT, CDR2 FQNNGV. V was cut by 6 bases and J by 6 bases, with 17 bases left in between.